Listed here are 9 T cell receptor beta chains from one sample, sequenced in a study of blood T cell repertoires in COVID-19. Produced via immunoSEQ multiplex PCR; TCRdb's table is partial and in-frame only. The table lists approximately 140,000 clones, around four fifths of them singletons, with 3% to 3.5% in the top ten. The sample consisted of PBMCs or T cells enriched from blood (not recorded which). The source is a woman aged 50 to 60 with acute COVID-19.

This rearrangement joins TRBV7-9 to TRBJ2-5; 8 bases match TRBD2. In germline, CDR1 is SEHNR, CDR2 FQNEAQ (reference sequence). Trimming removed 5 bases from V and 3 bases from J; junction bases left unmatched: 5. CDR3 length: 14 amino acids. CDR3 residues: CASSQSLAEETQYF. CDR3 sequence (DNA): TGTGCCAGCAGCCAATCACTAGCGGAAGAGACCCAGTACTTC.

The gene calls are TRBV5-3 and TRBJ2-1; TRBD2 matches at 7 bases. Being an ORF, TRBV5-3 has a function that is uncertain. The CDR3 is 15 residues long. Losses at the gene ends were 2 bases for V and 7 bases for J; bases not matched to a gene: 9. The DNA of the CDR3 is TGTGCCAGAAGCTTACCGGTACTAGCGAGGAATGAGCAGTTCTTC. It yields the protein CARSLPVLARNEQFF.

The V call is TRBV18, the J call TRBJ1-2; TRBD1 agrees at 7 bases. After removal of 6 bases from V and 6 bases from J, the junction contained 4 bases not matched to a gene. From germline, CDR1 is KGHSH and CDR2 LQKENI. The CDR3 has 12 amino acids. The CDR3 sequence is CASSTQGNGYTF. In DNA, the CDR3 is TGTGCCAGCTCTACACAGGGGAATGGCTACACCTTC.

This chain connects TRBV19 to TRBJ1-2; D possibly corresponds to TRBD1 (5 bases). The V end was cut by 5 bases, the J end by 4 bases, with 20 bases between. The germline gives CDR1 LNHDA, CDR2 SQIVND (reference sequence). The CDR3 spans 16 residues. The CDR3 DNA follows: TGTGCCAGTAGTTGGGTGCCGAGACAGAGAACCTATGGCTACACCTTC. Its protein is CASSWVPRQRTYGYTF.

CDR3 region: CASSLYSGSEDGELFF. DNA for the CDR3: TGTGCCAGCAGCTTATATAGCGGGAGCGAGGACGGGGAGCTGTTTTTT. The rearrangement joins TRBV7-3 to TRBJ2-2; TRBD2 matches 9 bases. This CDR3 is 16 amino acids long. V lost 2 bases and J lost 7; bases outside the gene matches: 8. Germline-derived CDR1 and CDR2 are SGHTA and FQGTGA.

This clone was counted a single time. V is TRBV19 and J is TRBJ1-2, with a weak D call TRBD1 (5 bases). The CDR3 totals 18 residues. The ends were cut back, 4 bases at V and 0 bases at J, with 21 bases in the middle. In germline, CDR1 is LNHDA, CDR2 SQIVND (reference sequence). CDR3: CASSNNILSRRANYGYTF. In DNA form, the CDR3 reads TGTGCCAGTAGTAACAATATCTTGTCCCGCAGGGCTAACTATGGCTACACCTTC.

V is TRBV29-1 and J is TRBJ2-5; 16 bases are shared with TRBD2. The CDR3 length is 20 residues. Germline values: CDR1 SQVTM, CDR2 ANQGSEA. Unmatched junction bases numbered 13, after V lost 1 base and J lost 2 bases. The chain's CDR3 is CSVEGYLGTSGRAQQETQYF. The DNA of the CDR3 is TGCAGCGTTGAAGGATACCTCGGGACTAGCGGGAGGGCTCAACAAGAGACCCAGTACTTC.

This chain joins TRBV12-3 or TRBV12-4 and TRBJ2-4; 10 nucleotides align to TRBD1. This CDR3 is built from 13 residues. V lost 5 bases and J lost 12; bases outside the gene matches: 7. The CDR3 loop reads CASSGQGDVSQYF. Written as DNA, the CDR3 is TGTGCCAGCAGTGGACAGGGGGACGTTAGTCAGTACTTC.

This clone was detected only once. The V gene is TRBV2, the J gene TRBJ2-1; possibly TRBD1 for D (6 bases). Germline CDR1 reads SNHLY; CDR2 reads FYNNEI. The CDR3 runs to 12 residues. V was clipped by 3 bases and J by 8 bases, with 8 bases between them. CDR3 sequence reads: CASSDRGYEQFF. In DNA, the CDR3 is TGTGCCAGCAGTGACAGGGGCTATGAGCAGTTCTTC.